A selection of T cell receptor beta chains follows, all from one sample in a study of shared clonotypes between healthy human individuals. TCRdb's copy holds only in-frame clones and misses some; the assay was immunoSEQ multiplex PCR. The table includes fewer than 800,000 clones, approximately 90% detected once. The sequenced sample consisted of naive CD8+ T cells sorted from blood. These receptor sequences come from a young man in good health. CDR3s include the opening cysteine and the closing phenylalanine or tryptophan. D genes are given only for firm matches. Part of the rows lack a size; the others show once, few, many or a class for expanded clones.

cdr3_aa: CASSDPGYEQFF
cdr3_nt: TGTGCCAGCAGTGATCCGGGGTACGAGCAGTTCTTC
clone_size: .
v_call: TRBV6-1
d_call: .
j_call: TRBJ2-1

cdr3_aa: CASSLAYGSSGELFF
cdr3_nt: TGTGCCAGCAGCTTGGCCTATGGTTCCTCCGGGGAGCTGTTTTTT
clone_size: .
v_call: TRBV5-5
d_call: .
j_call: TRBJ2-2

cdr3_aa: CASSLGGGLSYEQYF
cdr3_nt: TGCGCCAGCAGCTTGGGAGGGGGTTTATCCTACGAGCAGTACTTC
clone_size: .
v_call: TRBV5-1
d_call: .
j_call: TRBJ2-7

cdr3_aa: CASSPPTTENTEAFF
cdr3_nt: TGTGCCAGCAGCCCACCGACGACAGAGAACACTGAAGCTTTCTTT
clone_size: .
v_call: TRBV7-9
d_call: .
j_call: TRBJ1-1

cdr3_aa: CASSSGISGELFF
cdr3_nt: TGTGCCAGCAGCTCCGGAATCTCCGGGGAGCTGTTTTTT
clone_size: few
v_call: TRBV7-8
d_call: .
j_call: TRBJ2-2

cdr3_aa: CASSESIFRASGIIKQFF
cdr3_nt: TGTGCCAGCAGTGAATCTATCTTTAGGGCTAGCGGAATAATAAAGCAGTTCTTC
clone_size: .
v_call: TRBV6-1
d_call: TRBD2
j_call: TRBJ2-1

cdr3_aa: CASSLGRQANEQFF
cdr3_nt: TGTGCCAGCAGCTTGGGGAGACAAGCCAATGAGCAGTTCTTC
clone_size: .
v_call: TRBV7-2
d_call: .
j_call: TRBJ2-1

cdr3_aa: CASSPPREPNEQFF
cdr3_nt: TGTGCCAGCAGCCCCCCCAGGGAACCCAATGAGCAGTTCTTC
clone_size: .
v_call: TRBV7-9
d_call: .
j_call: TRBJ2-1

cdr3_aa: CASSARGGTNTEAFF
cdr3_nt: TGTGCCAGCAGTGCTCGCGGGGGCACTAACACTGAAGCTTTCTTT
clone_size: once
v_call: TRBV6-4
d_call: .
j_call: TRBJ1-1

cdr3_aa: CASSSLGLAGLETQYF
cdr3_nt: TGCGCCAGCAGCTCCTTGGGACTAGCGGGACTGGAGACCCAGTACTTC
clone_size: .
v_call: TRBV4-1
d_call: TRBD2
j_call: TRBJ2-5

cdr3_aa: CASSPGSWGYEQYF
cdr3_nt: TGTGCCAGCAGTCCAGGGTCATGGGGCTACGAGCAGTACTTC
clone_size: .
v_call: TRBV27
d_call: .
j_call: TRBJ2-7

cdr3_aa: CASSIVGLKWSGGEDYNEQFF
cdr3_nt: TGTGCCAGTAGTATAGTGGGACTTAAATGGTCAGGGGGGGAGGACTACAATGAGCAGTTCTTC
clone_size: once
v_call: TRBV19
d_call: .
j_call: TRBJ2-1

cdr3_aa: CASSRSGAEAFF
cdr3_nt: TGCGCCAGCAGCCGGTCGGGCGCTGAAGCTTTCTTT
clone_size: .
v_call: TRBV4-1
d_call: .
j_call: TRBJ1-1

cdr3_aa: CASSVVAAYTDEQYF
cdr3_nt: TGTGCCAGCAGCGTTGTAGCGGCATACACTGACGAGCAGTACTTC
clone_size: .
v_call: TRBV5-6
d_call: .
j_call: TRBJ2-7

cdr3_aa: CASSPYPASGANVLTF
cdr3_nt: TGTGCCAGCTCACCATACCCTGCATCTGGGGCCAACGTCCTGACTTTC
clone_size: .
v_call: TRBV18
d_call: .
j_call: TRBJ2-6

cdr3_aa: CATSRDLLGAHGYTF
cdr3_nt: TGTGCCACCAGCAGAGATCTCTTAGGAGCCCATGGCTACACCTTC
clone_size: .
v_call: TRBV15
d_call: .
j_call: TRBJ1-2

cdr3_aa: CASSEYNTEAFF
cdr3_nt: TGTGCCAGCAGTGAATATAACACTGAAGCTTTCTTT
clone_size: .
v_call: TRBV6-1
d_call: .
j_call: TRBJ1-1

cdr3_aa: CSVGTERANYGYTF
cdr3_nt: TGCAGCGTTGGGACCGAGCGGGCTAACTATGGCTACACCTTC
clone_size: .
v_call: TRBV29-1
d_call: .
j_call: TRBJ1-2

cdr3_aa: CASSHHRDRGHEKLFF
cdr3_nt: TGTGCCAGCAGCCATCACCGGGACAGGGGGCATGAAAAACTGTTTTTT
clone_size: once
v_call: TRBV7-9
d_call: TRBD1
j_call: TRBJ1-4

cdr3_aa: CASSLGGVDQPQHF
cdr3_nt: TGTGCCAGCAGCTTGGGTGGGGTGGATCAGCCCCAGCATTTT
clone_size: .
v_call: TRBV5-6
d_call: .
j_call: TRBJ1-5

cdr3_aa: CASSRGRLNEQFF
cdr3_nt: TGTGCCAGTAGTCGCGGGAGATTGAATGAGCAGTTCTTC
clone_size: .
v_call: TRBV19
d_call: TRBD2
j_call: TRBJ2-1

cdr3_aa: CASSLSQREGPDTQYF
cdr3_nt: TGTGCCAGCAGCTTATCCCAGCGGGAGGGCCCCGATACGCAGTATTTT
clone_size: once
v_call: TRBV7-2
d_call: TRBD2
j_call: TRBJ2-3

cdr3_aa: CASSFGTDSYEQYF
cdr3_nt: TGCGCCAGCAGCTTTGGGACAGATTCGTACGAGCAGTACTTC
clone_size: .
v_call: TRBV5-1
d_call: TRBD1
j_call: TRBJ2-7

cdr3_aa: CAWRDRGLGYGYTF
cdr3_nt: TGTGCCTGGAGAGACAGGGGTCTTGGCTATGGCTACACCTTC
clone_size: .
v_call: TRBV30
d_call: TRBD1
j_call: TRBJ1-2

cdr3_aa: CASSHRGSYEQYF
cdr3_nt: TGTGCCAGCAGTCACAGGGGATCCTACGAGCAGTACTTC
clone_size: .
v_call: TRBV28
d_call: TRBD1
j_call: TRBJ2-7

cdr3_aa: CASGKGGSSYGYTF
cdr3_nt: TGCGCCAGCGGCAAGGGGGGCAGCAGCTATGGCTACACCTTC
clone_size: .
v_call: TRBV4-3
d_call: .
j_call: TRBJ1-2

cdr3_aa: CASSPSSLAGRQYF
cdr3_nt: TGTGCCAGCAGCCCTTCTTCCTTAGCGGGACGACAGTACTTC
clone_size: .
v_call: TRBV9
d_call: TRBD2
j_call: TRBJ2-4

cdr3_aa: CASSQDWGGEAFF
cdr3_nt: TGCGCCAGCAGCCAAGATTGGGGGGGAGAAGCTTTCTTT
clone_size: .
v_call: TRBV4-1
d_call: .
j_call: TRBJ1-1

cdr3_aa: CASSPTAFLAKNIQYF
cdr3_nt: TGTGCCAGCAGCCCGACAGCGTTTCTAGCCAAAAACATTCAGTACTTC
clone_size: .
v_call: TRBV21-1
d_call: .
j_call: TRBJ2-4

cdr3_aa: CASSLAGTSNQPQHF
cdr3_nt: TGTGCCAGCAGCTTGGCCGGGACTTCCAATCAGCCCCAGCATTTT
clone_size: .
v_call: TRBV5-5
d_call: .
j_call: TRBJ1-5

cdr3_aa: CASSLGGGNQPQHF
cdr3_nt: TGTGCCAGCAGCCTGGGGGGGGGCAATCAGCCCCAGCATTTT
clone_size: once
v_call: TRBV11-2
d_call: .
j_call: TRBJ1-5

cdr3_aa: CASSPDSLETQYF
cdr3_nt: TGTGCCAGCAGCCCAGACAGTTTAGAGACCCAGTACTTC
clone_size: .
v_call: TRBV11-3
d_call: .
j_call: TRBJ2-5

cdr3_aa: CASSSRTGKGNEQFF
cdr3_nt: TGTGCCAGCAGCTCCCGGACAGGGAAAGGCAATGAGCAGTTCTTC
clone_size: .
v_call: TRBV7-9
d_call: TRBD1
j_call: TRBJ2-1

cdr3_aa: CASSTGQGVWYEQFF
cdr3_nt: TGTGCCAGCAGCACTGGACAGGGGGTTTGGTATGAGCAGTTCTTC
clone_size: .
v_call: TRBV5-8
d_call: TRBD1
j_call: TRBJ2-1

cdr3_aa: CSVVAGDTGELFF
cdr3_nt: TGCAGCGTAGTAGCGGGCGACACCGGGGAGCTGTTTTTT
clone_size: .
v_call: TRBV29-1
d_call: TRBD2
j_call: TRBJ2-2

cdr3_aa: CAISVGSSTDTQYF
cdr3_nt: TGTGCCATCAGTGTGGGGTCTAGCACAGATACGCAGTATTTT
clone_size: .
v_call: TRBV10-3
d_call: .
j_call: TRBJ2-3

cdr3_aa: CASSHRLAASTDTQYF
cdr3_nt: TGTGCCAGCAGCCATCGACTAGCGGCTAGCACAGATACGCAGTATTTT
clone_size: .
v_call: TRBV7-9
d_call: TRBD2
j_call: TRBJ2-3

cdr3_aa: CASSLALDRGYTDTQYF
cdr3_nt: TGTGCCAGCAGTTTAGCCTTGGACAGGGGGTACACAGATACGCAGTATTTT
clone_size: .
v_call: TRBV28
d_call: TRBD1
j_call: TRBJ2-3

cdr3_aa: CASSTGTGGSNEQYF
cdr3_nt: TGTGCCAGCAGCACCGGGACAGGGGGCTCTAACGAGCAGTACTTC
clone_size: .
v_call: TRBV11-2
d_call: TRBD1
j_call: TRBJ2-7

cdr3_aa: CASSENQVGGYEQYF
cdr3_nt: TGCGCCAGCAGTGAGAATCAAGTCGGGGGATACGAGCAGTACTTC
clone_size: .
v_call: TRBV10-2
d_call: .
j_call: TRBJ2-7

cdr3_aa: CASSQALAGRSYDAGELFF
cdr3_nt: TGCGCCAGCAGCCAAGCACTAGCGGGAAGGTCGTATGACGCCGGGGAGCTGTTTTTT
clone_size: .
v_call: TRBV4-3
d_call: TRBD2
j_call: TRBJ2-2

cdr3_aa: CASSYVPRDEQYF
cdr3_nt: TGTGCCAGCAGTTACGTCCCCAGGGACGAGCAGTACTTC
clone_size: .
v_call: TRBV6-5
d_call: .
j_call: TRBJ2-7

cdr3_aa: CASRREDPHYGYTF
cdr3_nt: TGTGCCAGCAGGCGCGAGGACCCGCACTATGGCTACACCTTC
clone_size: .
v_call: TRBV5-4
d_call: .
j_call: TRBJ1-2

cdr3_aa: CASSYATSSYNEQFF
cdr3_nt: TGTGCCAGCAGTTACGCCACGAGCTCCTACAATGAGCAGTTCTTC
clone_size: .
v_call: TRBV6-5
d_call: .
j_call: TRBJ2-1

cdr3_aa: CASSLGTSGSDTQYF
cdr3_nt: TGCGCCAGCAGCTTGGGGACTAGCGGGAGTGATACGCAGTATTTT
clone_size: .
v_call: TRBV5-1
d_call: TRBD2
j_call: TRBJ2-3

cdr3_aa: CASSHASGSSYNEQFF
cdr3_nt: TGTGCCAGCAGTCATGCTAGCGGGAGCTCCTACAATGAGCAGTTCTTC
clone_size: once
v_call: TRBV27
d_call: TRBD2
j_call: TRBJ2-1

cdr3_aa: CASSSLGLAGVSYNEQFF
cdr3_nt: TGTGCCAGCAGCTCTCTCGGACTAGCGGGAGTTTCGTACAATGAGCAGTTCTTC
clone_size: .
v_call: TRBV28
d_call: TRBD2
j_call: TRBJ2-1

cdr3_aa: CASSPEIAEPYEQYF
cdr3_nt: TGTGCCAGCAGCCCTGAGATAGCGGAACCCTACGAGCAGTACTTC
clone_size: .
v_call: TRBV11-2
d_call: .
j_call: TRBJ2-7

cdr3_aa: CASVQGVAGVLNNEQFF
cdr3_nt: TGTGCCAGCGTACAGGGGGTAGCGGGAGTACTTAACAATGAGCAGTTCTTC
clone_size: .
v_call: TRBV18
d_call: .
j_call: TRBJ2-1

cdr3_aa: CATSGDIPFEQYF
cdr3_nt: TGTGCCACCAGCGGGGACATTCCCTTTGAGCAGTACTTC
clone_size: .
v_call: TRBV6-1
d_call: .
j_call: TRBJ2-7

cdr3_aa: CASSPEAFPDTQYF
cdr3_nt: TGTGCCAGCAGTCCCGAGGCCTTCCCCGATACGCAGTATTTT
clone_size: .
v_call: TRBV6-5
d_call: .
j_call: TRBJ2-3

cdr3_aa: CASSSSVGQPQHF
cdr3_nt: TGTGCCAGCAGCTCCTCGGTTGGACAGCCCCAGCATTTT
clone_size: .
v_call: TRBV27
d_call: .
j_call: TRBJ1-5

cdr3_aa: CASSPVTDSYEQYF
cdr3_nt: TGTGCCAGCAGTCCGGTGACCGATTCCTACGAGCAGTACTTC
clone_size: .
v_call: TRBV28
d_call: .
j_call: TRBJ2-7

cdr3_aa: CASSEYASGSRRNEQFF
cdr3_nt: TGTGCCAGCAGTGAATATGCCAGCGGGAGTCGGCGCAATGAGCAGTTCTTC
clone_size: .
v_call: TRBV25-1
d_call: TRBD2
j_call: TRBJ2-1

cdr3_aa: CASSLGTSGTDTQYF
cdr3_nt: TGTGCCAGCAGCTTGGGGACTAGCGGCACAGATACGCAGTATTTT
clone_size: .
v_call: TRBV7-2
d_call: TRBD2
j_call: TRBJ2-3

cdr3_aa: CASSPAGEDGYTF
cdr3_nt: TGTGCCAGCAGCCCGGCAGGGGAGGATGGCTACACCTTC
clone_size: .
v_call: TRBV7-6
d_call: .
j_call: TRBJ1-2

cdr3_aa: CATSSPRDGSSYEQYF
cdr3_nt: TGTGCCACCAGCAGTCCCCGGGACGGCAGCTCCTACGAGCAGTACTTC
clone_size: .
v_call: TRBV15
d_call: .
j_call: TRBJ2-7